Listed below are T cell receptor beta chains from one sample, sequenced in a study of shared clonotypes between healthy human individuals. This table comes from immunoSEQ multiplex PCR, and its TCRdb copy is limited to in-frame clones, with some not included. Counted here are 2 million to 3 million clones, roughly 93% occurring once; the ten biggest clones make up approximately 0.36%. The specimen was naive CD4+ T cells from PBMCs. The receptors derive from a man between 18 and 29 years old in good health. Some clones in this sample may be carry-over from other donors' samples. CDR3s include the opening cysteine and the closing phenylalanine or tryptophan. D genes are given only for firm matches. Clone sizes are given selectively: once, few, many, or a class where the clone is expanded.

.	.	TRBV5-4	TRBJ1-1	CASSLEGGNTEAFF	TGTGCCAGCAGCTTGGAGGGCGGGAACACTGAAGCTTTCTTT
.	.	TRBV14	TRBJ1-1	CASSQTSRGDTEAFF	TGTGCCAGCAGCCAAACCTCTAGGGGGGACACTGAAGCTTTCTTT
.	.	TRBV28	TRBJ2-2	CASSSTWTTLGTGELFF	TGTGCCAGCAGTTCAACCTGGACGACCCTCGGCACCGGGGAGCTGTTTTTT
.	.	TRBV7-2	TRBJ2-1	CATQGSNEQFF	TGTGCCACGCAAGGATCCAATGAGCAGTTCTTC
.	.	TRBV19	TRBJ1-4	CATTSLGDEKLFF	TGTGCCACAACCAGCTTGGGAGACGAAAAACTGTTTTTT
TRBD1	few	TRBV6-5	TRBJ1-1	CASSPLGTGGTEAFF	TGTGCCAGCAGTCCCTTAGGGACAGGGGGCACTGAAGCTTTCTTT
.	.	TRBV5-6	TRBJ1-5	CASSLAAGRQPQHF	TGTGCCAGCAGCTTGGCCGCGGGCAGACAGCCCCAGCATTTT
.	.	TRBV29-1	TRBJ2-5	CSVDEGGGQETQYF	TGCAGCGTTGATGAGGGAGGAGGCCAAGAGACCCAGTACTTC
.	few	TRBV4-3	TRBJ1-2	CASSQGGGYTF	TGCGCCAGCAGCCAGGGGGGAGGCTACACCTTC
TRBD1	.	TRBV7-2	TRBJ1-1	CASRNTGAATEAFF	TGTGCCAGCAGGAACACAGGGGCGGCGACTGAAGCTTTCTTT
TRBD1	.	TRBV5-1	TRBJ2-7	CASNMGQGNEQYF	TGCGCCAGCAACATGGGACAGGGCAACGAGCAGTACTTC
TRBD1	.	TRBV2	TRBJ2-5	CASSGRQGVRETQYF	TGTGCCAGCAGTGGGCGGCAGGGGGTAAGAGAGACCCAGTACTTC
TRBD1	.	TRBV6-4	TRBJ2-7	CASSDSKGAGYEQYF	TGTGCCAGCAGTGACTCGAAGGGGGCGGGTTACGAGCAGTACTTC
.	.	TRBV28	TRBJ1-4	CASSLLGGMTEKLFF	TGTGCCAGCAGTTTATTGGGGGGTATGACTGAAAAACTGTTTTTT
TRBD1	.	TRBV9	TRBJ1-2	CASRGGRGLNGYTF	TGTGCCAGCAGGGGAGGCAGGGGGTTGAATGGCTACACCTTC
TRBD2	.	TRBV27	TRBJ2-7	CATSMRVTSGSSYEQYF	TGTGCCACCTCGATGAGGGTTACTAGCGGGAGCTCCTACGAGCAGTACTTC
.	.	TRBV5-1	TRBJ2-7	CASKSEGGQYF	TGCGCCAGCAAATCTGAAGGGGGGCAGTACTTC
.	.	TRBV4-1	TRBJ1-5	CASKGTGLLNQPQHF	TGCGCCAGCAAGGGAACAGGGCTCCTTAATCAGCCCCAGCATTTT
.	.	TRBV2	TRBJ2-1	CASSETRGGYNEQFF	TGTGCCAGCAGTGAAACTAGAGGTGGTTACAATGAGCAGTTCTTC
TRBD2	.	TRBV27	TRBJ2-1	CASGGTSGSHEQFF	TGTGCCAGCGGGGGGACTAGCGGGAGCCATGAGCAGTTCTTC
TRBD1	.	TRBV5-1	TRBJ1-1	CASSKTGGTQRTEAFF	TGCGCCAGCAGCAAGACAGGGGGCACGCAAAGGACTGAAGCTTTCTTT
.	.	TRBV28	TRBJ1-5	CASTFSVGSNQPQHF	TGTGCCAGCACTTTCTCGGTTGGTAGCAATCAGCCCCAGCATTTT
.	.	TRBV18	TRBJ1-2	CASSRTDSSFLYGYTF	TGTGCCAGCTCCCGGACGGACAGCTCCTTTCTCTATGGCTACACCTTC
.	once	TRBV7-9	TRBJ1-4	CASSPWTANEKLFF	TGTGCCAGCAGCCCCTGGACAGCAAATGAAAAACTGTTTTTT
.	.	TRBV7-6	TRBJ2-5	CASSPRGIKETQYF	TGTGCCAGCAGCCCAAGGGGAATAAAAGAGACCCAGTACTTC
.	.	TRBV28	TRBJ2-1	CASSLSYEQFF	TGTGCCAGCAGTTTATCATATGAGCAGTTCTTC
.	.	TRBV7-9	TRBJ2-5	CASSLVGTRGETQYF	TGTGCCAGCAGCTTAGTAGGGACCCGGGGGGAGACCCAGTACTTC
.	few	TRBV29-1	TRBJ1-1	CSVERRGVAEAFF	TGCAGCGTTGAAAGGCGGGGTGTCGCTGAAGCTTTCTTT
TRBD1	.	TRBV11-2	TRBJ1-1	CASSLRSGQGYTEAFF	TGTGCCAGCAGCTTAAGGTCGGGACAGGGGTACACTGAAGCTTTCTTT